The entry below gives a single T cell receptor beta chain sequence along with its context. The antigen is undetermined. This CDR3 comprises 13 residues. Germline loops: CDR1 LNHNV, CDR2 YYDKDF (reference sequence). V dropped 0 bases and J dropped 7 bases, with 10 bases sitting between them. This entry comes from a study of beta chain features in type 1 diabetes. Study overall: All of the samples together had around 110,000,000 sorted cells examined. Study-level points and caveats: Across all four CD4+ subsets, people with type 1 diabetes showed modestly shorter TCRB CDR3s.

The isolated RNA, all of it, was reverse transcribed, so expressed TCRB transcripts were what got sequenced. TCRdb's copy holds only in-frame clones and misses some; the assay was immunoSEQ multiplex PCR. Of fewer than 550,000 clones in the sample, roughly 10% were seen once. The chain combines TRBV15 with TRBJ2-7, with a tentative D call TRBD2 (5 bases). The specimen was naive CD4+ T cells from blood. The receptor was derived from a woman aged 18-29 years in good health. The CDR3 reads CATSRDRGGEQYV. As DNA, the CDR3 is TGTGCCACCAGCAGAGATCGGGGTGGGGAGCAGTACGTC.